One sample yielded the 24 T cell receptor beta chains listed below, sequenced in a study of blood T cell repertoires in COVID-19. The data were produced by immunoSEQ multiplex PCR, yet TCRdb's version contains in-frame clones alone and is incomplete. The sample lists 200,000 to 250,000 clones; approximately 80% were seen once. The sequenced sample was PBMCs or T cells enriched from blood (not recorded which). These receptors were obtained from a man in his 60s who had recovered from COVID-19.

The V and J genes are TRBV30 and TRBJ2-7; D remains ambiguous. Trimming took off 7 bases at V and 0 bases at J, with 10 bases between the two ends. The V gene's germline CDR1 is GTSNPN and CDR2 SVGIG (reference sequence). The CDR3 spans 12 residues. CDR3 bases: TGTGCCTTCGGCGACAACTCCTACGAGCAGTACTTC. Translated, it gives CAFGDNSYEQYF.

The chain has TRBV24-1 and TRBJ2-2; 7 bases line up with TRBD1. The CDR3 has 16 amino acids. The J segment lost 6 bases and the V segment lost 4 bases, leaving 10 bases of the junction unmatched. Germline CDR1 and CDR2: KGHDR and SFDVKD. CDR3 DNA: TGTGCCACCAGTGACGCTACCACAGGGGTTGCCGGGGAGCTGTTTTTT. Amino acids: CATSDATTGVAGELFF.

The chain combines TRBV27 with TRBJ2-3; 9 nucleotides match TRBD2. The CDR3 sequence is 16 residues long. Unmatched junction bases numbered 10, after V lost 6 bases and J lost 3 bases. CDR1 and CDR2 (germline): MNHEY, SMNVEV (reference sequence). The CDR3 loop reads CASSVRGLAGTDTQYF. The CDR3 DNA follows: TGTGCCAGCAGCGTGAGGGGTCTAGCGGGGACAGATACGCAGTATTTT.

The rearrangement joins TRBV5-5 to TRBJ1-2, with a tentative D call TRBD1 (6 bases). The germline gives CDR1 SGHKS, CDR2 YYEKEE (reference sequence). This CDR3 region has 17 residues. V shed 4 bases and J shed 4 bases, with 23 bases lying between them. For the CDR3, the DNA is TGTGCCAGCAGCCCCGGGGAGATGTCGACAGGCCTCTATGGCTACACCTTC. It translates to CASSPGEMSTGLYGYTF.

The J gene is TRBJ1-2, the V gene TRBV2, with 8 nucleotides matching TRBD1. The CDR3 consists of 14 residues. The germline V gene encodes CDR1 SNHLY and CDR2 FYNNEI. The V and J ends lost 0 bases and 13 bases, in that order; junction bases with no gene match: 10. CDR3 sequence reads: CASSEAGTGIKCTF. The CDR3 DNA sequence: TGTGCCAGCAGTGAAGCCGGGACAGGAATTAAGTGCACCTTC.

V and J are TRBV14 and TRBJ2-7, with TRBD2 identical over 8 bases. The CDR3 totals 16 residues. The V gene's germline CDR1 is SGHDN and CDR2 FVKESK. Germline trimming cut 4 bases from V and 0 bases from J; bases unmatched to any gene: 8. The CDR3 coding sequence is TGTGCCAGCAGCCCTTATAGCGGGGAAAGCTCCTACGAGCAGTACTTC. It yields the protein CASSPYSGESSYEQYF. The entire variable domain, with the rest obtained from reference TRBV14 and TRBJ2-7, is as follows: EAGVTQFPSHSVIEKGQTVTLRCDPISGHDNLYWYRRVMGKEIKFLLHFVKESKQDESGMPNNRFLAERTGGTYSTLKVQPAELEDSGVYFCASSPYSGESSYEQYFGPGTRLTVT.

The gene calls are TRBV2 and TRBJ1-4, with a weak D call TRBD1 (6 bases). Germline CDR1 SNHLY, CDR2 FYNNEI. The CDR3 loop spans 15 amino acids. Trimming took off 5 bases at V and 0 bases at J, with 10 bases between the two ends. The CDR3 loop reads CASSMTGATNEKLFF. The CDR3 DNA sequence: TGTGCCAGCAGTATGACAGGTGCAACTAATGAAAAACTGTTTTTT.

V and J are TRBV20-1 and TRBJ1-1, with a tentative D call TRBD1 (5 bases). This CDR3 contains 11 residues. Trimming pared 3 bases from V and 6 bases from J, leaving 8 bases between. Germline CDR1 reads DFQATT; CDR2 reads SNEGSKA (reference sequence). For the CDR3, the DNA is TGCAGTGCTAGGCCGACAGCTGAAGCTTTCTTT. This translates into CSARPTAEAFF.

The chain combines TRBV18 with TRBJ1-5; 7 bases are a match to TRBD1. CDR1 is KGHSH and CDR2 is LQKENI in the germline V gene. CDR3 length: 14 amino acids. Trimming cost V 5 bases and J 3 bases; bases outside gene matches: 4. For the CDR3, the DNA is TGTGCCAGCTCATCGGACAGGCTCAATCAGCCCCAGCATTTT. Its protein is CASSSDRLNQPQHF.

The genes are TRBV7-3 and TRBJ2-2; 8 bases line up with TRBD1. V shed 1 base, J shed 6 bases, and the junction held 7 bases outside the gene matches. Germline V gene lookup returns CDR1 SGHTA and CDR2 FQGTGA. The CDR3 contains 16 residues. The DNA of the CDR3 is TGTGCCAGCAGCTTAATAGGTCAGGGGGCCGCCGGGGAGCTGTTTTTT. Its protein product is CASSLIGQGAAGELFF.

As concerns this clone: This sample includes further DNA sequences coding for the same CDR3. The chain links TRBV19 to TRBJ1-5; 8 bases map to TRBD1. The J segment lost 4 bases and the V segment lost 8 bases, leaving 7 bases of the junction unmatched. Germline CDR1 and CDR2: LNHDA and SQIVND (reference sequence). This CDR3 has 14 residues. In nucleotides, the CDR3 is TGTGCCAGTTCCGGGACAGGTGGAAATCAGCCCCAGCATTTT. This gives the protein CASSGTGGNQPQHF.

The gene calls are TRBV10-2 and TRBJ2-2; D is perhaps TRBD1 (6 bases). Germline CDR1 and CDR2: WSHSY and SAAADI. The CDR3 is made up of 12 amino acids. The germline V and J ends were trimmed by 3 bases and 8 bases, with 7 bases remaining between them. CDR3 protein: CASSEQGGELFF. In DNA, the CDR3 is TGCGCCAGCAGTGAACAGGGTGGGGAGCTGTTTTTT.

This clone was found once. The chain uses TRBV10-3 and TRBJ2-3, with 7 bases identical to TRBD1. V lost 6 bases to trimming and J lost 6 bases; unmatched junction nucleotides: 9. Looked up from germline, CDR1 is ENHRY and CDR2 is SYGVKD. The CDR3 loop spans 14 amino acids. CDR3 protein: CAIRKSTGVDTQYF. Here the CDR3 DNA reads TGTGCCATCAGGAAATCCACAGGGGTCGATACGCAGTATTTT.

The chain uses TRBV4-2 and TRBJ2-1; possibly TRBD1 for D (6 bases). The CDR3 covers 16 residues. Per the germline V gene, CDR1 is LGHNA and CDR2 is YNFKEQ. V shed 0 bases and J shed 2 bases, with 11 bases lying between them. The CDR3 bases are TGTGCCAGCAGCCAAGATTCGAACAGGGCCTACAATGAGCAGTTCTTC. Translation gives CASSQDSNRAYNEQFF.

The CDR3, as DNA: TGCGCCAGCAGCCAAGATAGCGGTAACTATGGCTACACCTTC. Translated, it gives CASSQDSGNYGYTF. This chain joins TRBV4-1 and TRBJ1-2; D gene uncertain. The CDR3 has 14 residues. The V and J ends lost 0 bases and 1 base respectively, with 6 bases between them. Looked up from germline, CDR1 is MGHRA and CDR2 is YSYEKL.

The V gene is TRBV30, the J gene TRBJ1-1, with D perhaps TRBD1 (6 bases). The ends were cut back, 0 bases at V and 11 bases at J, with 13 bases in the middle. This CDR3 spans 12 amino acids. From germline, CDR1 is GTSNPN and CDR2 SVGIG (reference sequence). This CDR3 is CAWSVRGGEAFF. CDR3 sequence (DNA): TGTGCCTGGAGTGTCAGGGGAGGGGAGGCTTTCTTT.

This clone was observed a single time. The V gene is TRBV4-2, the J gene TRBJ1-5, with 7 positions matching TRBD1. The CDR3 loop spans 14 amino acids. Germline V gives CDR1 LGHNA, CDR2 YNFKEQ. After removal of 2 bases from V and 6 bases from J, the junction contained 4 bases not matched to a gene. The CDR3 protein is CASSQTGDSQPQHF. As DNA, the CDR3 is TGTGCCAGCAGCCAAACAGGGGATAGTCAGCCCCAGCATTTT.

The chain is built from TRBV6-1 and TRBJ2-5; the D is unclear. V dropped 3 bases and J dropped 5 bases, with 4 bases sitting between them. Germline CDR1 is MNHNS and CDR2 is SASEGT. This CDR3 region has 11 residues. In nucleotides, the CDR3 is TGTGCCAGCAGTGACCGGGAGACCCAGTACTTC. Translation: CASSDRETQYF.

This rearrangement joins TRBV6-1 to TRBJ1-5; a weak D match, TRBD1 (6 bases). V gave up 0 bases and J gave up 5 bases, with 11 bases separating them. This CDR3 has 15 residues. Germline lookup yields CDR1 MNHNS and CDR2 SASEGT. The CDR3 DNA follows: TGTGCCAGCAGTGAAGCCAGGGGCTGGGATCAGCCCCAGCATTTT. This gives the protein CASSEARGWDQPQHF.

The rearrangement uses TRBV29-1 and TRBJ1-1; 7 bases agree with TRBD1. Germline V gene data show CDR1 as SQVTM and CDR2 as ANQGSEA. V lost 7 bases, J lost 5 bases, and 10 bases stayed unmatched. The CDR3 consists of 13 residues. The CDR3 loop is CSATQGPGTEAFF. The CDR3, as DNA: TGCAGCGCGACACAGGGGCCGGGGACTGAAGCTTTCTTT. Combining the CDR3 with reference TRBV29-1 and TRBJ1-1 gives the whole variable domain SAVISQKPSRDICQRGTSLTIQCQVDSQVTMMFWYRQQPGQSLTLIATANQGSEATYESGFVIDKFPISRPNLTFSTLTVSNMSPEDSSIYLCSATQGPGTEAFFGQGTRLTVV.

The chain links TRBV5-8 to TRBJ1-4, with TRBD1 matching 8 bases. The CDR3 is 18 residues long. Germline V gene lookup returns CDR1 SGHTS and CDR2 YDEGEE. V was pared by 1 base and J by 0 bases, with 8 bases of the junction left unmatched. CDR3 in amino acids: CASSLHLDRAATNEKLFF. The CDR3 nucleotides read TGTGCCAGCAGCTTGCACCTGGACAGGGCTGCAACTAATGAAAAACTGTTTTTT.

This chain joins TRBV9 and TRBJ2-5; D perhaps matches TRBD1 (6 bases). The germline CDR1 and CDR2 sequences are SGDLS and YYNGEE. The CDR3 consists of 16 residues. Trimming took off 3 bases at V and 1 base at J, with 16 bases between the two ends. This CDR3 reads CASSARQDTFQETQYF. In nucleotides, the CDR3 is TGTGCCAGCAGCGCCCGACAGGATACCTTCCAAGAGACCCAGTACTTC.

The chain employs TRBV4-3 and TRBJ1-2, with 8 bases matching TRBD1. From germline, CDR1 is LGHNA and CDR2 YSLEER. V gave up 4 bases and J gave up 7 bases; unmatched junction bases: 11. The CDR3 contains 15 residues. CDR3 nucleotides: TGCGCCAGCAGCCGAACCGGACAGGGCGGGGGTGGCTACACCTTC. It is translated as CASSRTGQGGGGYTF.

This clone was seen more than once but under ten times. The rearrangement joins TRBV4-3 to TRBJ2-5; a weak D match, TRBD2 (6 bases). V lost 0 bases, J lost 5 bases, and 13 bases lay in between. Germline assignment: CDR1 LGHNA and CDR2 YSLEER. The CDR3 loop spans 15 amino acids. The CDR3 region is CASSQDTSRGETQYF. In nucleotides, the CDR3 is TGCGCCAGCAGCCAAGATACTAGTCGGGGGGAGACCCAGTACTTC.